This is a list of T cell receptor beta chains from one sample in a study of T-cell reconstitution after alpha-beta-depleted transplantation in children. TCRdb reprocessed the PCR reads with MiXCR, giving one entry per CDR3 protein. The sample holds around 530,000 distinct CDR3 sequences, 30% to 35% seen once. Material: PBMCs from the stem cell graft donor, obtained from the stem cell graft. The receptors come from a human donor who donated a stem cell graft to a child with aplastic anemia. The CDR3 runs from the conserved cysteine through the conserved F or W. Each record gives: J gene, clone size, V gene, D gene, CDR3 length, CDR3 DNA, CDR3 protein. D genes are given only for firm matches. A clone size is listed for some rows: how often the clone was seen (once, few, many), or a class if it is expanded.

>TRBJ1-1|few|TRBV27|TRBD1|18
TGTGCCAGCAGTTCGGTCCCGGGACAGGGGGCTGTGGACACTGAAGCTTTCTTT
CASSSVPGQGAVDTEAFF
>TRBJ1-5|few|TRBV6-1|NA|13
TGTGCCAGCTTCTCTGGGGGCAATCAGCCCCAGCATTTT
CASFSGGNQPQHF
>TRBJ1-3|few|TRBV9|NA|14
TGTGCCAGCAGCGTTGACCACTCTGGAAACACCATATATTTT
CASSVDHSGNTIYF
>TRBJ1-2|NA|TRBV7-9|NA|13
TGTGCCAGCAGCCCCGGAGGGTCTGATGGCTACACCTTC
CASSPGGSDGYTF
>TRBJ2-1|NA|TRBV25-1|TRBD1|15
TGTGCCAGCAGGGGAGGACAGGGCGGATACAATGAGCAGTTCTTC
CASRGGQGGYNEQFF
>TRBJ1-1|few|TRBV4-2|NA|15
TGTGCCAGCAGCCCGGGCAGTCGTTATAGAGCTGAAGCTTTCTTT
CASSPGSRYRAEAFF
>TRBJ2-2|NA|TRBV28|NA|12
TGTGCCAGCCTTTCCACCCTAGGGGAGCTGTTTTTT
CASLSTLGELFF
>TRBJ2-1|NA|TRBV10-3|NA|12
TGTGCCATCAGTGAGTCGGGGAATTGGCAGTTCTTC
CAISESGNWQFF
>TRBJ1-4|NA|TRBV7-8|TRBD1|16
TGTGCCAGTCTACAGGGGGGACACTCAACTAATGAAAAACTGTTTTTT
CASLQGGHSTNEKLFF
>TRBJ1-1|NA|TRBV4-3|NA|14
TGCGCCAGCAGCCAAGATGTCGGGGACACTGAAGCTTTCTTT
CASSQDVGDTEAFF
>TRBJ2-1|few|TRBV24-1|TRBD2|16
TGTGCCACCAGTGACCGGACTAGCGGGAGAGGCTATGAGCAGTTCTTC
CATSDRTSGRGYEQFF
>TRBJ2-2|NA|TRBV6-1|TRBD2|15
TGTGCCAGCAGTGGTGGGACTAGCTATGCGGGGGAGCTGTTTTTT
CASSGGTSYAGELFF
>TRBJ1-1|NA|TRBV6-1|TRBD1|15
TGTGCCAGCCGTGGGACAGTCGGTATGAACACTGAAGCTTTCTTT
CASRGTVGMNTEAFF
>TRBJ1-2|NA|TRBV6-5|NA|14
TGTGCCAGCAGTTACAATCAGGGGAGCTATGGCTACACCTTC
CASSYNQGSYGYTF
>TRBJ2-7|NA|TRBV20-1|TRBD1|15
TGCAGTGCTAGAGACCCTTGGGACAGGTCCTACGAGCAGTACTTC
CSARDPWDRSYEQYF
>TRBJ2-1|few|TRBV19|TRBD2|15
TGTGCCAGTAGTATAGCGGGAGGGCCTAAGTTCTGGCAGTTCTTC
CASSIAGGPKFWQFF
>TRBJ1-1|NA|TRBV18|NA|16
TGTGCCAGCTCCCTACATCTCCCAGGCAGGGACACTGAAGCTTTCTTT
CASSLHLPGRDTEAFF
>TRBJ2-5|few|TRBV12-3/TRBV12-4|TRBD2|15
TGTGCCAGCAGTCAACAGATGCTAGCGGTAAAGACCCAGTACTTC
CASSQQMLAVKTQYF
>TRBJ2-1|few|TRBV12-3/TRBV12-4|NA|17
TGTGCCAGCAGTCGTATTTGGTTGGGGGCACGAAGGGATGAGCAGTTCTTC
CASSRIWLGARRDEQFF
>TRBJ2-5|few|TRBV7-2|NA|14
TGTGCCAGCAGCTTAGTAGGGGATTTAGAGACCCAGTACTTC
CASSLVGDLETQYF
>TRBJ2-2|NA|TRBV7-6|NA|18
TGTGCCAGCAGCTTAGCATTCCGAGAGGATGCGTACACCGGGGAGCTGTTTTTT
CASSLAFREDAYTGELFF
>TRBJ2-4|NA|TRBV20-1|NA|13
TGCAGTGCCTTTGGGAGCGCCCTGGACATTCAGTACTTC
CSAFGSALDIQYF
>TRBJ2-5|few|TRBV7-9|TRBD1|14
TGTGCCAGCACGTTCAGGGGGAACCAAGAGACCCAGTACTTC
CASTFRGNQETQYF
>TRBJ1-2|NA|TRBV7-9|NA|14
TGTGCCAGCAGCTTAGCGGGTTCACGCTATGGCTACACCTTC
CASSLAGSRYGYTF
>TRBJ2-3|NA|TRBV3-1|TRBD2|17
TGTGCCAGCAGTTCGAACCTTCGAGCGGGAGGCTCAGATACGCAGTATTTT
CASSSNLRAGGSDTQYF
>TRBJ2-2|few|TRBV27|NA|12
TGTGCCAGCAGTCCCCCAGGCGGGGAGCTGTTTTTT
CASSPPGGELFF
>TRBJ2-5|NA|TRBV9|TRBD2|15
TGTGCCAGCAGTCCGAGCGGGAGGGCCGGGGAGACCCAGTACTTC
CASSPSGRAGETQYF
>TRBJ1-1|NA|TRBV6-2/TRBV6-3|TRBD1|15
TGTGCCAGCAGGACAGGGGGCGCCTTGAACACTGAAGCTTTCTTT
CASRTGGALNTEAFF
>TRBJ1-2|NA|TRBV5-1|TRBD1|14
TGCGCCAGCAGCGCTGGGACAGTCAACTATGGCTACACCTTC
CASSAGTVNYGYTF
>TRBJ2-3|few|TRBV9|TRBD2|15
TGTGCCAGCAGCGGCGGGAGTCTCCCCACAGATACGCAGTATTTT
CASSGGSLPTDTQYF
>TRBJ2-5|few|TRBV7-2|TRBD1|15
TGTGCCAGCAGCTTAGTGGGACAGGTCATAGAGACCCAGTACTTC
CASSLVGQVIETQYF
>TRBJ2-5|NA|TRBV24-1|NA|13
TGTGCCACCAGTGATCTGGGGGAAGAGACCCAGTACTTC
CATSDLGEETQYF
>TRBJ2-5|few|TRBV25-1|NA|14
TGTGCCAGCAGGCAGTCGTGGGGCTTGGAGACCCAGTACTTC
CASRQSWGLETQYF
>TRBJ2-3|few|TRBV20-1|TRBD2|17
TGCAGTGCCTCAGTCTTTGGGACTAGCAGTGGGTCAGATACGCAGTATTTT
CSASVFGTSSGSDTQYF
>TRBJ2-7|NA|TRBV28|TRBD1|13
TGTGCCAGCAGTCGGCCGGGACAGGGCGAGCAGTACTTC
CASSRPGQGEQYF
>TRBJ2-7|NA|TRBV7-2|NA|14
TGTGCCAGCAGTTTAGGACATATCTCCTACGAGCAGTACTTC
CASSLGHISYEQYF
>TRBJ2-2|few|TRBV20-1|NA|15
TGCAGTGCTAGGTCGTTGGAGAGGGACACCGGGGAGCTGTTTTTT
CSARSLERDTGELFF
>TRBJ1-1|NA|TRBV11-3|NA|14
TGTGCCAGCAGCTTCAACAGCGGCCTGCAGGGAGCTTTCTTT
CASSFNSGLQGAFF
>TRBJ2-1|NA|TRBV7-2|NA|14
TGTGCCAGCTCTGGAGTAGCGTCCTACAATGAGCAGTTCTTC
CASSGVASYNEQFF
>TRBJ1-1|few|TRBV20-1|NA|15
TGCAGTGCTAGAGGTGTTAGGACGGTGAACACTGAAGCTTTCTTT
CSARGVRTVNTEAFF
>TRBJ2-1|NA|TRBV9|TRBD2|13
TGTGCCAGCAGCGCCGGGACTACCAATGAGCAGTTCTTC
CASSAGTTNEQFF